This T cell receptor (beta chain) was recorded in a study of CD8 T cells in Susac syndrome. RNA in amounts of about 0.5 to 1 ug was reverse transcribed with random hexamers. TCRdb passed the immunoSEQ multiplex PCR reads through MiXCR, listing each CDR3 protein once. The sample shows some 190,000 distinct CDR3 sequences, about 94% of them seen only once. Sequenced material: CD4+ T cells from PBMCs. The clonotype originates from a human donor with Susac syndrome.

In DNA, the CDR3 is TGTGCCAGCAGCGACTGGTACGGGATGGTATCACCCCTCCACTTT. It yields the protein CASSDWYGMVSPLHF. V usage is TRBV7-9 and J usage is TRBJ1-6; D unresolved. The CDR3 covers 15 residues. Germline-derived CDR1 and CDR2 are SEHNR and FQNEAQ (reference sequence). The V and J ends lost 5 bases and 10 bases respectively, with 18 bases between them.